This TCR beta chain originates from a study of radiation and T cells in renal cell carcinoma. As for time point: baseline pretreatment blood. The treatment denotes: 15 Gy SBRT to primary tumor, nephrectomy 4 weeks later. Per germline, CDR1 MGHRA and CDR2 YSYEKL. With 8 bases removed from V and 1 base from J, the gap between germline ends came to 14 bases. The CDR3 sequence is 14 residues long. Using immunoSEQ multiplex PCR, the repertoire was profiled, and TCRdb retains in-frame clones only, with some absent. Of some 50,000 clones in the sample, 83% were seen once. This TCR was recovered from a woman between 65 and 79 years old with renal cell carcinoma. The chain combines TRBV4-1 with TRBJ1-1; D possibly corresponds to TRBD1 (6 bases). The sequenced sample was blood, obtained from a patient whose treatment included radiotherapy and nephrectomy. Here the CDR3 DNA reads TGCGCCAGCGCAGGGGTCCTAAGGAACACTGAAGCTTTCTTT. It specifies CASAGVLRNTEAFF.